This entry concerns a single T cell receptor beta chain. Its antigen is not known. Unique molecular identifiers featured in how the TCRbeta library was prepared. TCRdb ran MiXCR on the PCR reads and lists one entry per CDR3 protein. This sample carries 400,000 to 550,000 distinct CDR3 sequences, roughly a tenth of them seen once, and the ten largest clones take around 2%. The V gene lost 2 bases and the J gene lost 0 bases, with 11 bases spanning the gap. This CDR3 region has 15 residues. Looked up from germline, CDR1 is SQVTM and CDR2 is ANQGSEA. The data were taken from a study of T-cell reconstitution after alpha-beta-depleted transplantation in children. General study findings and limits: At one year after transplant, newly produced T cells mostly accounted for T-cell counts and diversity. By about two months after transplant, alpha-beta T cells reportedly arose from several hundred graft clones that had expanded. Surviving recipient T cells and thymic progenitors underlay high day-60 TCRbeta diversity in some patients.

The material was PBMCs, obtained before TCRalphabeta/CD19-depleted stem cell transplant. The sequence was obtained from a child aged 2-15 years with inherited bone marrow failure, due to receive a stem cell transplant. The rearrangement links TRBV29-1 to TRBJ2-1; D call uncertain. CDR3 protein: CSVEWVGGSYNEQFF. CDR3 nucleotide sequence: TGCAGCGTTGAATGGGTGGGCGGCTCCTACAATGAGCAGTTCTTC.